These T cell receptor beta chains were read from a single sample in a study of blood T cell repertoires in COVID-19. Data came from immunoSEQ multiplex PCR; TCRdb stores just in-frame clones and leaves some out. There are roughly 200,000 clones in the sample; around 84% occur only once, and over 15% lies in the top ten. The source material was PBMCs or T cells enriched from blood (not recorded which). These receptors all stem from a man between 35 and 55 years old who had recovered from COVID-19. Each CDR3 is given with its conserved first and last residue.

V: TRBV19
J: TRBJ1-5
CDR3: CASKNRGILDQPQHF

V: TRBV6-5
J: TRBJ2-7
CDR3: CASRYRAYYEQYF

V: TRBV28
J: TRBJ1-6
CDR3: CASSLSGTQNSPLHF

V: TRBV5-1
J: TRBJ1-1
CDR3: CASSSTGDTEAFF

V: TRBV3-1/TRBV3-2
J: TRBJ1-1
CDR3: CASSLLRGTEAFF

V: TRBV10-2
J: TRBJ1-5
CDR3: CASKGGTLSNQPQHF

V: TRBV20-1
J: TRBJ2-2
CDR3: CSASGTGGWSGELFF

V: TRBV11-3
J: TRBJ2-3
CDR3: CASSLGVSTDTQYF

V: TRBV24-1
J: TRBJ2-1
CDR3: CATSDFGQSNEQFF

V: TRBV13
J: TRBJ1-2
CDR3: CASSLSQNYGYTF

V: TRBV7-6
J: TRBJ2-7
CDR3: CASSKSTSSLPPEQYF

V: TRBV19
J: TRBJ2-1
CDR3: CASREVGIPEQFF

V: TRBV12-5
J: TRBJ1-4
CDR3: CATRGDGSNEKLFF

V: TRBV9
J: TRBJ1-5
CDR3: CASSVEGDPNQPQHF

V: TRBV11-3
J: TRBJ2-5
CDR3: CASSSYLAESQETQYF

V: TRBV5-1
J: TRBJ1-1
CDR3: CASSAQTGVGTEAFF

V: TRBV9
J: TRBJ1-4
CDR3: CASSAGTGYQKLFF

V: TRBV19
J: TRBJ1-1
CDR3: CASSMGQTMVYSEAFF

V: TRBV5-4
J: TRBJ1-2
CDR3: CASSHGFYSNYGYTF

V: TRBV6-5
J: TRBJ1-2
CDR3: CAYFDYGYTF

V: TRBV27
J: TRBJ2-1
CDR3: CASSPLAGGGNEQFF

V: TRBV12-2
J: TRBJ2-5
CDR3: CASRLVLVSRGLDETQYF

V: TRBV3-1/TRBV3-2
J: TRBJ2-7
CDR3: CASSSFGGSGSAYEQYF

V: TRBV18
J: TRBJ2-3
CDR3: CASSRTQGALGTDTQYF

V: TRBV25-1
J: TRBJ1-5
CDR3: CASSPDDRPEEPQHF

V: TRBV6-6
J: TRBJ1-1
CDR3: CASSPKAGSVAPVNTEAFF

V: TRBV25-1
J: TRBJ2-1
CDR3: CASSVARGTYNEQFF

V: TRBV2
J: TRBJ2-3
CDR3: CASGRQGAGTDTQYF

V: TRBV10-2
J: TRBJ2-7
CDR3: CASTGGSEQYF

V: TRBV24-1
J: TRBJ2-2
CDR3: CATSDFSGELFF

V: TRBV7-9
J: TRBJ1-3
CDR3: CASSSVGVTIYF

V: TRBV7-7
J: TRBJ2-1
CDR3: CASSPIAGGNNEQFF

V: TRBV16
J: TRBJ2-3
CDR3: CASSQYGSTDTQYF

V: TRBV24-1
J: TRBJ2-7
CDR3: CATSDNSYEQYF